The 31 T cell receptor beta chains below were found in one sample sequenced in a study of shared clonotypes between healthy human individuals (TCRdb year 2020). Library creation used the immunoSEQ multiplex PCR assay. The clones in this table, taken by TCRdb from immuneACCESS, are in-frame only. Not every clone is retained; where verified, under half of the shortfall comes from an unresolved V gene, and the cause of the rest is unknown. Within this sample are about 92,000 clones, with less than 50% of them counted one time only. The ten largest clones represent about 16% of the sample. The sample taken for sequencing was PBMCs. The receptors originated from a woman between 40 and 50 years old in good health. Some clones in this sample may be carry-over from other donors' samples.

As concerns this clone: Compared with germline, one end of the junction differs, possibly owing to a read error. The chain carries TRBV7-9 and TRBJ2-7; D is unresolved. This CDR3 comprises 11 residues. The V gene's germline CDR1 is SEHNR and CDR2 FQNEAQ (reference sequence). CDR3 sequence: CASSPQYVQYF. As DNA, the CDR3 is TGTGCCAGCAGCCCTCAATACGTGCAGTACTTC.

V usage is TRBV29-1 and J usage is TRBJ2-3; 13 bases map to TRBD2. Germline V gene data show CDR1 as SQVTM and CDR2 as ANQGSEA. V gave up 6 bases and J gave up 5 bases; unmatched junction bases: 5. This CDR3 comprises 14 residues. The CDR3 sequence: CSVTSGRGIDTQYF. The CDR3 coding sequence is TGCAGCGTAACTAGCGGGAGGGGGATAGATACGCAGTATTTT.

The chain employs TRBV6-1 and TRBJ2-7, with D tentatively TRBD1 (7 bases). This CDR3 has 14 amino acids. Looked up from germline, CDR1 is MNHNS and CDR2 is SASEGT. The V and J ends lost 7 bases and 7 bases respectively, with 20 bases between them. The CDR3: CASTEGQPAGEQYF. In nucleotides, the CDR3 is TGTGCCAGCACCGAGGGACAGCCGGCGGGGGAGCAGTACTTC.

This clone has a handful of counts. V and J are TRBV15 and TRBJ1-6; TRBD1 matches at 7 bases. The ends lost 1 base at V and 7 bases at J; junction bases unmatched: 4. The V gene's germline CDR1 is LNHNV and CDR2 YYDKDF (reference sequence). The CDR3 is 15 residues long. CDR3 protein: CATSRAIQGNSPLHF. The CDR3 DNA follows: TGTGCCACCAGCAGAGCTATACAGGGGAATTCACCCCTCCACTTT.

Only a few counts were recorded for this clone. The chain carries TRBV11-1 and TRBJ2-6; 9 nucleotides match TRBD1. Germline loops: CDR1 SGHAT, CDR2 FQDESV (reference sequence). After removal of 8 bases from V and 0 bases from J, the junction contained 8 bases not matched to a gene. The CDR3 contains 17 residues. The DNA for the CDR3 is TGTGCCAGCTGCCCGGGGACAGGGTACTCTGGGGCCAACGTCCTGACTTTC. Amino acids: CASCPGTGYSGANVLTF.

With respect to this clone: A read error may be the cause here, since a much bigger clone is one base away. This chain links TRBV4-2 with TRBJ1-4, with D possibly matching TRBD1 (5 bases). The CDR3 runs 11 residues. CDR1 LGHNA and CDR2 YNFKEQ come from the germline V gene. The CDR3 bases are TGTGCCAGCCTAGGGGATGAAAAACTGTCTTTT. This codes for CASLGDEKLSF.

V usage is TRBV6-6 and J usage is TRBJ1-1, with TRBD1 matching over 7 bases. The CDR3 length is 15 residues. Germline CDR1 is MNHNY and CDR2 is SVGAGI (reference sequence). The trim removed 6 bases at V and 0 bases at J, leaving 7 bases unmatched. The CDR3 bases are TGTGCCAGCAGACCCCCAGGGGGGATGAACACTGAAGCTTTCTTT. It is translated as CASRPPGGMNTEAFF.

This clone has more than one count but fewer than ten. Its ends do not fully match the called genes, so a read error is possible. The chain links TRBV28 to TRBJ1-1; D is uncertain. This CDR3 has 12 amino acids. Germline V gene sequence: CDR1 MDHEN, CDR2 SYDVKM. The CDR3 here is CASSLGYTEAFF. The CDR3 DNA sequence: TGTGCCAGCAGTTTAGGGTACACGGAAGCTTTCTTT.

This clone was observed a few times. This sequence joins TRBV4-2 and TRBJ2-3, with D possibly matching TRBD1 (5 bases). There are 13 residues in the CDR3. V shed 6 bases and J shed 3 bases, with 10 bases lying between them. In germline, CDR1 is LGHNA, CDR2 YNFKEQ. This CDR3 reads CASRDSGTDTQYF. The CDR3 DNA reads TGTGCCAGCAGAGATTCAGGGACAGATACGCAGTATTTT.

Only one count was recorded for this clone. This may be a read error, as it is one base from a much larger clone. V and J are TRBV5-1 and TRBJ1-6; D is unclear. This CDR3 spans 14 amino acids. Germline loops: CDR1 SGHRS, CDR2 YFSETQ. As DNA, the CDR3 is TGCGCCAGCGGGGAAGGTTTCCATAATTCACTCCTCCACTTT. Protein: CASGEGFHNSLLHF.

The CDR3 coding sequence is TGTGCCAGTAGTATAGGTTCCTACGAGCAGTACTTC. This translates into CASSIGSYEQYF. This rearrangement joins TRBV19 to TRBJ2-7, with D unclear. The CDR3 runs 12 residues. V was trimmed by 1 base and J by 1 base, leaving 2 bases between them. Germline V gene lookup returns CDR1 LNHDA and CDR2 SQIVND (reference sequence). The full variable domain, rest sourced from reference TRBV19 and TRBJ2-7, is DGGITQSPKYLFRKEGQNVTLSCEQNLNHDAMYWYRQDPGQGLRLIYYSQIVNDFQKGDIAEGYSVSREKKESFPLTVTSAQKNPTAFYLCASSIGSYEQYFGPGTRLTVT.

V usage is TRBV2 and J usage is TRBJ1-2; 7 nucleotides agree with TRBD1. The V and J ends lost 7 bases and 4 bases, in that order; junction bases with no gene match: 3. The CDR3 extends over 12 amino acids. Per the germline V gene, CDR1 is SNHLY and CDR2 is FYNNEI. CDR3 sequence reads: CASKGGGYGYTF. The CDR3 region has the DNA TGTGCCAGCAAAGGGGGCGGCTATGGCTACACCTTC.

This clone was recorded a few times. The CDR3 DNA sequence: TGTGCCAGCAGTGTTTTTGCCGGGGAGCTGTTTTTT. As protein: CASSVFAGELFF. This sequence joins TRBV25-1 and TRBJ2-2, with unresolved D. V was cut by 4 bases and J by 6 bases, with 6 bases left in between. CDR3 size: 12 residues. Germline values: CDR1 MGHDK, CDR2 SYGVNS.

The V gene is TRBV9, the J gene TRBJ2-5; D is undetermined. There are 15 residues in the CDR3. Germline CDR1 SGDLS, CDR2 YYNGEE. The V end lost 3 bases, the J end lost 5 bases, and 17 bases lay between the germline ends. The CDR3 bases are TGTGCCAGCAGCGCTAGATCCAGAGCCCGGGAGACCCAGTACTTC. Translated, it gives CASSARSRARETQYF.

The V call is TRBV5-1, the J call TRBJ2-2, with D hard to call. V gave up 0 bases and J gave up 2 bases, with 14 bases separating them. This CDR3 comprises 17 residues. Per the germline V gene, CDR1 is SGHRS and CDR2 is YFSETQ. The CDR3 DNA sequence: TGCGCCAGCAGCTTGGGACACGCCTCGGTTAACACCGGGGAGCTGTTTTTT. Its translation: CASSLGHASVNTGELFF.

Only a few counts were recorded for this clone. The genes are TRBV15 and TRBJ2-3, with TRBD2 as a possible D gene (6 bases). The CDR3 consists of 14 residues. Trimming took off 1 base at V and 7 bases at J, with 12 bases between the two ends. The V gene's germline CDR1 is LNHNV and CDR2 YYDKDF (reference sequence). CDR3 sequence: CATSRGLDEYTQYF. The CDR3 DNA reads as TGTGCCACCAGCAGAGGACTAGACGAATATACGCAGTATTTT.

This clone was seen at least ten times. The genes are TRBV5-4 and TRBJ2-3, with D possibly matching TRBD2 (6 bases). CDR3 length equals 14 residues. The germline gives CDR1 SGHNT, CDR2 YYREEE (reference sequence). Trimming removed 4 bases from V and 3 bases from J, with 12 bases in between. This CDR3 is CASSMGGWTDTQYF. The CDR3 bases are TGTGCCAGCAGCATGGGAGGTTGGACAGATACGCAGTATTTT.

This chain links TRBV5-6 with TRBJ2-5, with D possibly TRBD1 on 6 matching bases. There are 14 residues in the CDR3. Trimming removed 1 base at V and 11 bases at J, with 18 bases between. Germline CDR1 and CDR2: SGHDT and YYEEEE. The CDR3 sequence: CASSLMTGSREQYF. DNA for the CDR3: TGTGCCAGCAGCTTGATGACAGGATCGCGAGAGCAGTACTTC.

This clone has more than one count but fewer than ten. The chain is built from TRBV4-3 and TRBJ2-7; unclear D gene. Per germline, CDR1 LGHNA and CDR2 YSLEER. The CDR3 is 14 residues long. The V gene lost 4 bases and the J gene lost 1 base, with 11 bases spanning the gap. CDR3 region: CASSPQDRSYEQYF. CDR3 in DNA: TGCGCCAGCAGCCCCCAGGACCGATCCTACGAGCAGTACTTC.

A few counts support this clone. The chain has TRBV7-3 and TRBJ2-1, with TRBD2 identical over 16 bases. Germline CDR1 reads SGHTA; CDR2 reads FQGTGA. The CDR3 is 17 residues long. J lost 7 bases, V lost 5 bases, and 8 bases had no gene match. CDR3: CASSEGLAGGPGNEQFF. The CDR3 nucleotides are TGTGCCAGCAGCGAGGGACTAGCGGGAGGGCCGGGGAATGAGCAGTTCTTC. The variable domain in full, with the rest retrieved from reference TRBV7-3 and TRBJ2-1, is GAGVSQTPSNKVTEKGKYVELRCDPISGHTALYWYRQSLGQGPEFLIYFQGTGAADDSGLPNDRFFAVRPEGSVSTLKIQRTERGDSAVYLCASSEGLAGGPGNEQFFGPGTRLTVL.

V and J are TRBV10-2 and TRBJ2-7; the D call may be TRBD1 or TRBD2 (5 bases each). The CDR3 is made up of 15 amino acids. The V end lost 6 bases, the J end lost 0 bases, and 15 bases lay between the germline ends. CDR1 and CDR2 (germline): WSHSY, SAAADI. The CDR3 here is CASRRGTSSSYEQYF. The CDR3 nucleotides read TGCGCCAGCAGAAGAGGGACGTCGAGCTCCTACGAGCAGTACTTC.

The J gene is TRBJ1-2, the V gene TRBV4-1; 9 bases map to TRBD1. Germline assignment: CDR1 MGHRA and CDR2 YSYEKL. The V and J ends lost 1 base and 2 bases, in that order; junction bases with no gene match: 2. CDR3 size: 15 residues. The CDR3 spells CASSQAGQGNYGYTF. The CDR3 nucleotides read TGCGCCAGCAGCCAAGCTGGACAGGGGAACTATGGCTACACCTTC.

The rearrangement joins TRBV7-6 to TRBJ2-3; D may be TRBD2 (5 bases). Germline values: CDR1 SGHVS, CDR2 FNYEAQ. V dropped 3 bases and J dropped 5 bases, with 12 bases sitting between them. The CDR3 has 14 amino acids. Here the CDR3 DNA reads TGTGCCAGCAGCTTTAAGGTTGGAGGAGATACGCAGTATTTT. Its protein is CASSFKVGGDTQYF.

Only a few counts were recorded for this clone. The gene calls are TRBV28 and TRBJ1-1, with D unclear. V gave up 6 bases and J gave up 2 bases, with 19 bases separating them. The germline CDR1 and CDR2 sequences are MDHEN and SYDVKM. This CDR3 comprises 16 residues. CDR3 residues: CASRTRAPAFNTEAFF. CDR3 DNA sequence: TGTGCCAGCAGGACCCGGGCGCCTGCATTTAACACTGAAGCTTTCTTT.

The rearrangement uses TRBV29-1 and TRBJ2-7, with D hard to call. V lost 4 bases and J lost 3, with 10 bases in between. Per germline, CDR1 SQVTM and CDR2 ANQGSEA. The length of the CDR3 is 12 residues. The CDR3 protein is CSVAITNYEQYF. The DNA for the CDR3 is TGCAGCGTTGCCATCACAAACTACGAGCAGTACTTC.

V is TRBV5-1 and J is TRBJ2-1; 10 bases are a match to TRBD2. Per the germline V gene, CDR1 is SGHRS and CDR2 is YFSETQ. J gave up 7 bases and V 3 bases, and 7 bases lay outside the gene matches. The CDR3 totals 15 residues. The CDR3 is CASSYTSGMVNEQFF. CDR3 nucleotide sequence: TGCGCCAGCAGCTATACTAGCGGGATGGTGAATGAGCAGTTCTTC.

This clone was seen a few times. CDR3 bases: TGCGCCAGCAGCCAAGAAGGGACAGGGGGCGCTGAGACCCAGTACTTC. This translates into CASSQEGTGGAETQYF. The chain employs TRBV4-3 and TRBJ2-5, with 12 bases identical to TRBD1. Per the germline V gene, CDR1 is LGHNA and CDR2 is YSLEER. The CDR3 extends over 16 amino acids. Germline trimming cut 0 bases from V and 5 bases from J; bases unmatched to any gene: 4.

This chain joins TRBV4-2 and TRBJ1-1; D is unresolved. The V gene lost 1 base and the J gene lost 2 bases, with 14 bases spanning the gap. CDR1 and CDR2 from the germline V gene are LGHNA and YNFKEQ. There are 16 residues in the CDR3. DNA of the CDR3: TGTGCCAGCAGCCAAGGGGTGGGCACAACTAACACTGAAGCTTTCTTT. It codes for CASSQGVGTTNTEAFF.

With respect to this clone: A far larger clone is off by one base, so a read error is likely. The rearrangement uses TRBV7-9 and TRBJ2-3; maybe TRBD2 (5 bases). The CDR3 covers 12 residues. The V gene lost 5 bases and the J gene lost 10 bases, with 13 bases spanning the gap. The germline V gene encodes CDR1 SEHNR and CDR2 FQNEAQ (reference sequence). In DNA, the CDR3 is TGTGCCAGCAGCGAGGGTTTGGATGCGCAGTATTTT. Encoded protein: CASSEGLDAQYF.

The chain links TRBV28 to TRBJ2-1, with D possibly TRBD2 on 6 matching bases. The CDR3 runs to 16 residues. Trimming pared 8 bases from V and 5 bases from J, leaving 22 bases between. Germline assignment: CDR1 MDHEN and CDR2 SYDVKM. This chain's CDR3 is CASPPGGASTDNEQFF. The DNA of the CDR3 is TGTGCCAGCCCGCCCGGCGGGGCGAGTACTGACAATGAGCAGTTCTTC.

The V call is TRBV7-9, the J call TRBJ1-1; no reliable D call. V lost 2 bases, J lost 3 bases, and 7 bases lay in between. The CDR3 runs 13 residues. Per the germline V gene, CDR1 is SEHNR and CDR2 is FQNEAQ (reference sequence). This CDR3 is CASSLRADTEAFF. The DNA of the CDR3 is TGTGCCAGCAGCTTAAGGGCCGACACTGAAGCTTTCTTT.